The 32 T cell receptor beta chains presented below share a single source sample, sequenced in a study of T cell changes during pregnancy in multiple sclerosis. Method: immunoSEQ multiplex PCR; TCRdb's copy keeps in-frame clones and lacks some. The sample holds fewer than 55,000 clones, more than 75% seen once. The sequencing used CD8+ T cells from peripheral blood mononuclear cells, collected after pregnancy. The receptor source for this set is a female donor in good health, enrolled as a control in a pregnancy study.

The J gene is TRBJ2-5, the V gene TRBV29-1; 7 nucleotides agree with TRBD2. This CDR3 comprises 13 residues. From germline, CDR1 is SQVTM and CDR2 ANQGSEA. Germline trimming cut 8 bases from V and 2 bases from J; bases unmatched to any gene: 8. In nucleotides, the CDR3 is TGCAGCCTGGAGGCGGGGGAACAAGAGACCCAGTACTTC. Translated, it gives CSLEAGEQETQYF.

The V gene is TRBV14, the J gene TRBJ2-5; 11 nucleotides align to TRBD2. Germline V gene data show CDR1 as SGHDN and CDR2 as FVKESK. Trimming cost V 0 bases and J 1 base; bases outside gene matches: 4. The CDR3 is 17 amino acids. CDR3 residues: CASSQELAGGVQETQYF. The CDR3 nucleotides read TGTGCCAGCAGCCAAGAGCTAGCGGGGGGCGTCCAAGAGACCCAGTACTTC.

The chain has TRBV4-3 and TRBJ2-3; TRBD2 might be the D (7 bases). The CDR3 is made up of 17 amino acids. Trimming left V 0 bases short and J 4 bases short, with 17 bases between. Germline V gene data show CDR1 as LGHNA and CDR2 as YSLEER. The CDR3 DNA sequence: TGCGCCAGCAGCCAAGATGATCGGGGGGCCGGTGCAGATACGCAGTATTTT. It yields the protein CASSQDDRGAGADTQYF.

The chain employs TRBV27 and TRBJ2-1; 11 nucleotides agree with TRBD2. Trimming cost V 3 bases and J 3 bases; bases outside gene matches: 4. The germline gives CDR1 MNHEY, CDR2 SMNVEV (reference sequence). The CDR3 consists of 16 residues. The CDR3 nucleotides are TGTGCCAGCAGTTTTACTAGCGGGGGCCTCTACAATGAGCAGTTCTTC. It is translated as CASSFTSGGLYNEQFF.

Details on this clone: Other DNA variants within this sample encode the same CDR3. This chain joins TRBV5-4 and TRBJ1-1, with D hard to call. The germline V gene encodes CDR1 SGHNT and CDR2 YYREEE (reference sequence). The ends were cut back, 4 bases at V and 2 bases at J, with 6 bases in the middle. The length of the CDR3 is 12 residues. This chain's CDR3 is CASSLTNTEAFF. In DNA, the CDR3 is TGTGCCAGCAGCCTCACTAACACTGAAGCTTTCTTT.

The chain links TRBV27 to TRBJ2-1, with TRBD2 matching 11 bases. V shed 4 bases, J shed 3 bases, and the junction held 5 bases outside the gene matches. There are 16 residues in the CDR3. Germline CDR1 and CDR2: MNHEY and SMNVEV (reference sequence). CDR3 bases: TGTGCCAGCAGTTCCACTAGCGGGGGATACTACAATGAGCAGTTCTTC. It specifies CASSSTSGGYYNEQFF.

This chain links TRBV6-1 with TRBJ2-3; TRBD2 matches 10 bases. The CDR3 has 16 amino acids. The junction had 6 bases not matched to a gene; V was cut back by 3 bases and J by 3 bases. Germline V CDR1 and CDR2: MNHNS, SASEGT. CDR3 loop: CASSEISGGATDTQYF. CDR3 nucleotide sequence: TGTGCCAGCAGTGAGATCAGCGGGGGGGCGACAGATACGCAGTATTTT.

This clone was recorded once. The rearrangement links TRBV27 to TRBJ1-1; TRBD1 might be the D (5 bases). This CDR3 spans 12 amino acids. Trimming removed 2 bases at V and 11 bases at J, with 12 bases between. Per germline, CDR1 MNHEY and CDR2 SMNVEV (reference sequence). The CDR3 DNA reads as TGTGCCAGCAGTTTAGGCTCAGGGTTGGCTTTCTTT. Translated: CASSLGSGLAFF.

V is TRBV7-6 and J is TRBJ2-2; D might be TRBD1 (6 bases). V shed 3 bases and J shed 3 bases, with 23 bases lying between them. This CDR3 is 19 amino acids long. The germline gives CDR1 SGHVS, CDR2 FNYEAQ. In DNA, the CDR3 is TGTGCCAGCAGCTTCCTAGGGGGTACTAGGTTCTCGGACACCGGGGAGCTGTTTTTT. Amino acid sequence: CASSFLGGTRFSDTGELFF.

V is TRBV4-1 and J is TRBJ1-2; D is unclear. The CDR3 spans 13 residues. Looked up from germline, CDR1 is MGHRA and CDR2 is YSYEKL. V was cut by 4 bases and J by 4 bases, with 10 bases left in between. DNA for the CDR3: TGCGCCAGCAGCCCAGAGCCAGTCTATGGCTACACCTTC. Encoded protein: CASSPEPVYGYTF.

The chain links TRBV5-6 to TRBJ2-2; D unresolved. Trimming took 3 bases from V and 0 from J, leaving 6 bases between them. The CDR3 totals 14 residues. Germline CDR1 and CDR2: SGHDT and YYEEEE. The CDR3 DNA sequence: TGTGCCAGCAGCTCCCCCGCGAACACCGGGGAGCTGTTTTTT. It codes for CASSSPANTGELFF. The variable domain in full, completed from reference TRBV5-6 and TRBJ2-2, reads DAGVTQSPTHLIKTRGQQVTLRCSPKSGHDTVSWYQQALGQGPQFIFQYYEEEERQRGNFPDRFSGHQFPNYSSELNVNALLLGDSALYLCASSSPANTGELFFGEGSRLTVL.

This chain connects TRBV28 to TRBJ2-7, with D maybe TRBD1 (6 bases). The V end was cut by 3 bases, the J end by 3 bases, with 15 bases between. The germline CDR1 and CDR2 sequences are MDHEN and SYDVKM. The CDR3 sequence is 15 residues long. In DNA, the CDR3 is TGTGCCAGCAGTTTTCCGGCCAGGGGATACTACGAGCAGTACTTC. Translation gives CASSFPARGYYEQYF.

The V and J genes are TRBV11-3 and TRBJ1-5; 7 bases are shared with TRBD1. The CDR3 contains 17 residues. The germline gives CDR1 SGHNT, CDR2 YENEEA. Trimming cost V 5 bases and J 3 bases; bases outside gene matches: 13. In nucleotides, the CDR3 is TGTGCCAGCAGCCCATTTTACCATGACAGGGACAATCAGCCCCAGCATTTT. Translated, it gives CASSPFYHDRDNQPQHF.

DNA for the CDR3: TGCGCCAGCAGCGGGACTGGGCGGAGTAATTCACCCCTCCACTTT. It translates to CASSGTGRSNSPLHF. The chain joins TRBV4-3 to TRBJ1-6, with D tentatively TRBD1 (5 bases). The length of the CDR3 is 15 residues. Germline CDR1 reads LGHNA; CDR2 reads YSLEER. V was pared by 5 bases and J by 6 bases, with 14 bases between.

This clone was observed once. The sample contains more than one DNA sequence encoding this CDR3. The CDR3 region has the DNA TGTGCCAGCAGTGAAGATGGGGGGGGCACAGATACGCAGTATTTT. This codes for CASSEDGGGTDTQYF. This chain uses TRBV2 with TRBJ2-3, with 7 bases lining up with TRBD2. Trimming at V came to 1 base and at J to 1 base, leaving 2 bases not matched to a gene. This CDR3 spans 15 amino acids. CDR1 SNHLY and CDR2 FYNNEI come from the germline V gene. The whole variable domain, remainder taken from reference TRBV2 and TRBJ2-3, is EPEVTQTPSHQVTQMGQEVILRCVPISNHLYFYWYRQILGQKVEFLVSFYNNEISEKSEIFDDQFSVERPDGSNFTLKIRSTKLEDSAMYFCASSEDGGGTDTQYFGPGTRLTVL.

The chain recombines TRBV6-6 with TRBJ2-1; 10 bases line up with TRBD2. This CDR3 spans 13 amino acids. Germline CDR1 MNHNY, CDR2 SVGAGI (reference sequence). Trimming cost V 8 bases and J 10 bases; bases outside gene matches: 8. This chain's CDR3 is CASLSGGGGEQFF. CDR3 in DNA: TGTGCCAGCCTCAGCGGGGGGGGAGGGGAGCAGTTCTTC.

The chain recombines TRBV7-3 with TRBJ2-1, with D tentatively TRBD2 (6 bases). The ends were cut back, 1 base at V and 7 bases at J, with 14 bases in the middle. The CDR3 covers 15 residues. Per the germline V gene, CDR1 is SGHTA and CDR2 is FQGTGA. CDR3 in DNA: TGTGCCAGCAGCTTAATGTTAGGGACTCAGAATGAGCAGTTCTTC. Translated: CASSLMLGTQNEQFF.

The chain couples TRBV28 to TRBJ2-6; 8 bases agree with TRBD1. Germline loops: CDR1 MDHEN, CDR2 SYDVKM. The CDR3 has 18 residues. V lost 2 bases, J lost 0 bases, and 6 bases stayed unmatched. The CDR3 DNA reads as TGTGCCAGCAGTTTAGAGGGACAGGTTTACTCTGGGGCCAACGTCCTGACTTTC. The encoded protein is CASSLEGQVYSGANVLTF.

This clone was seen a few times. This CDR3 reads CASTQRGYTF. The DNA of the CDR3 is TGTGCCAGCACCCAGCGGGGCTACACCTTC. The J gene is TRBJ1-2, the V gene TRBV21-1. TRBV21-1 corresponds to a pseudogene. CDR3 size: 10 residues.

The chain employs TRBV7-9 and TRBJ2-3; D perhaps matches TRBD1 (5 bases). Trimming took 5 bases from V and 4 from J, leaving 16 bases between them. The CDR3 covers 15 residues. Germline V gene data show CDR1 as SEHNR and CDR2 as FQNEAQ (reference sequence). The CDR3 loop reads CASSIGHPLSDTQYF. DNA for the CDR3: TGTGCCAGCAGCATAGGACATCCTCTCTCAGATACGCAGTATTTT.

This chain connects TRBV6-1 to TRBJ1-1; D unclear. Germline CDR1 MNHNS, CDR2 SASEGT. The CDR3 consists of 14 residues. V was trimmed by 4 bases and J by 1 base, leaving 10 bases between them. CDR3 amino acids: CASSVEATNTEAFF. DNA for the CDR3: TGTGCCAGCAGTGTTGAGGCGACGAACACTGAAGCTTTCTTT.

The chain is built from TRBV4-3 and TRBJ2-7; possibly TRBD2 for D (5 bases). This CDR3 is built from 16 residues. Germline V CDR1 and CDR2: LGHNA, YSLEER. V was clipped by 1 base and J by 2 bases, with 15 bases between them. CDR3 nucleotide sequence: TGCGCCAGCAGCCAAGGCTCCGGGATGAATACCTACGAGCAGTACTTC. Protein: CASSQGSGMNTYEQYF.

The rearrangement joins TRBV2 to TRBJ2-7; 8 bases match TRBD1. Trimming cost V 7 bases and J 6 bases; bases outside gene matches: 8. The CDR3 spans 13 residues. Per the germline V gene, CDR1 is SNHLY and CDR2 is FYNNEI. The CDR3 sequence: CASTGDRGSEQYF. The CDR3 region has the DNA TGTGCCAGCACGGGTGACAGGGGTTCCGAGCAGTACTTC. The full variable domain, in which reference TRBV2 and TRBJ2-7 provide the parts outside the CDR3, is EPEVTQTPSHQVTQMGQEVILRCVPISNHLYFYWYRQILGQKVEFLVSFYNNEISEKSEIFDDQFSVERPDGSNFTLKIRSTKLEDSAMYFCASTGDRGSEQYFGPGTRLTVT.

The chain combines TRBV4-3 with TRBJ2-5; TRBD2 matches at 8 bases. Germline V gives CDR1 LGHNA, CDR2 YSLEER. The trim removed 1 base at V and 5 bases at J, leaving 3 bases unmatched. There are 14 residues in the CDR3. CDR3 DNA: TGCGCCAGCAGCCAAGGGGGCGGGAGGGAGACCCAGTACTTC. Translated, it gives CASSQGGGRETQYF.

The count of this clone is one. The CDR3 DNA is TGTGCCAGCATACGAGCGGGGGGATCCTACAATGAGCAGTTCTTC. It encodes CASIRAGGSYNEQFF. The gene calls are TRBV7-8 and TRBJ2-1, with 9 bases aligning to TRBD2. This CDR3 region has 15 residues. The J segment lost 1 base and the V segment lost 7 bases, leaving 5 bases of the junction unmatched. CDR1 SGHVS and CDR2 FQNEAQ come from the germline V gene. Complete variable domain (other parts from reference TRBV7-8 and TRBJ2-1): GAGVSQSPRYKVAKRGQDVALRCDPISGHVSLFWYQQALGQGPEFLTYFQNEAQLDKSGLPSDRFFAERPEGSVSTLKIQRTQQEDSAVYLCASIRAGGSYNEQFFGPGTRLTVL.

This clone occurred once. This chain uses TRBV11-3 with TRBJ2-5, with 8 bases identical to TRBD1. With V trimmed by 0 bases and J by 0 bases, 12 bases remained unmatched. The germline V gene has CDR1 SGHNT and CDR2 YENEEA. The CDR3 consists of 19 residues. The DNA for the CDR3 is TGTGCCAGCAGCTTAGATGGTTCAGGGGGGACAGGCTACCAAGAGACCCAGTACTTC. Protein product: CASSLDGSGGTGYQETQYF.

CDR3 DNA: TGTGCCAGCGTTATAACGGGACAGCACTATGGCTACACCTTC. It encodes CASVITGQHYGYTF. The V call is TRBV6-8, the J call TRBJ1-2; 7 bases line up with TRBD1. CDR1 and CDR2 from the germline V gene are MNHGY and SAAAGT. Trimming took 8 bases from V and 3 from J; bases not matched to a gene: 9. This CDR3 contains 14 residues.

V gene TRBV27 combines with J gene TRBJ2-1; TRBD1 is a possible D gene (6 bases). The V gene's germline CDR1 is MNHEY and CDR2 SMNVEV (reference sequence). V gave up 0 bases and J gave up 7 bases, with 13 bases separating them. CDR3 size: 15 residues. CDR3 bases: TGTGCCAGCAGTTTATCGGTGGGGGCGGGTAATGAGCAGTTCTTC. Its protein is CASSLSVGAGNEQFF.

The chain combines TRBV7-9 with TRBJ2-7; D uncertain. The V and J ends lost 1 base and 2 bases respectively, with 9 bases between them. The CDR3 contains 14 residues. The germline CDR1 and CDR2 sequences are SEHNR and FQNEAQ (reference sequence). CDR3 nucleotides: TGTGCCAGCAGCTTAGGAACACCAACCTACGAGCAGTACTTC. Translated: CASSLGTPTYEQYF.

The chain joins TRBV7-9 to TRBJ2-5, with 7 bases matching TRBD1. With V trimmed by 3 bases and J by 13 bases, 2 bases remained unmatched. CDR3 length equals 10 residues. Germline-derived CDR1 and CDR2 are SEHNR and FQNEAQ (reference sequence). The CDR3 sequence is CASSLDRLYF. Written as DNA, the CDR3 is TGTGCCAGCAGCTTGGACAGGCTGTACTTC.

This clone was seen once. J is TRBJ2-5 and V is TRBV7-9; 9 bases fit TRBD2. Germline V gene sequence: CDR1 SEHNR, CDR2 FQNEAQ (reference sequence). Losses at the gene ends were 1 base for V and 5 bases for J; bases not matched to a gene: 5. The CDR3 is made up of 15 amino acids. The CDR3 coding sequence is TGTGCCAGCAGCTTAGTTGGCGGGGGGGCTGAGACCCAGTACTTC. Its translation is CASSLVGGGAETQYF.

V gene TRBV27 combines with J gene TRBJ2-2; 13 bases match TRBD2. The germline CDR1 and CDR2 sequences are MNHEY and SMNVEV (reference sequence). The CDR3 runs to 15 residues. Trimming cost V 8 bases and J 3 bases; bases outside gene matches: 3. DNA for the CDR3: TGTGCCAGCGGACTAGCGGGGGCGTACACCGGGGAGCTGTTTTTT. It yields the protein CASGLAGAYTGELFF.